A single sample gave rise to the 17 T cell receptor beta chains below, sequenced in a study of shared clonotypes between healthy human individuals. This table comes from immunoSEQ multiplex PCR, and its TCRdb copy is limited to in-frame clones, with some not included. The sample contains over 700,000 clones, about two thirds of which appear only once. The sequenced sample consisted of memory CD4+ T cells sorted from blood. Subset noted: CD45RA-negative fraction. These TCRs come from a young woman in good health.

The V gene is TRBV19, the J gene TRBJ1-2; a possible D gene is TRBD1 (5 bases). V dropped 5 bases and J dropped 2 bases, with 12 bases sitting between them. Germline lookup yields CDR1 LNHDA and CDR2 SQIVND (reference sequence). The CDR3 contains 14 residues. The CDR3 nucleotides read TGTGCCAGTAGTTTTGCAGGGAGGAACTATGGCTACACCTTC. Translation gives CASSFAGRNYGYTF.

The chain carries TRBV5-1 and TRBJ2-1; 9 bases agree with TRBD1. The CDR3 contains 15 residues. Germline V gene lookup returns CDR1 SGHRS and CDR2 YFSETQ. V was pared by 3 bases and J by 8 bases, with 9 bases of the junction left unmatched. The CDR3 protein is CASSWGDRDRHEQFF. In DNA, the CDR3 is TGCGCCAGCAGCTGGGGGGACAGGGACAGGCATGAGCAGTTCTTC.

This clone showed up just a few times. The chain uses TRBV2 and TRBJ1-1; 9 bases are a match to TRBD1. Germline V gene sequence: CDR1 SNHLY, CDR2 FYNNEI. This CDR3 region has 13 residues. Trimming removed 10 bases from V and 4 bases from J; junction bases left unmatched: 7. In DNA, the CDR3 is TGTGCCACCTGGGGACAGGGCGTCACTGAAGCTTTCTTT. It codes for CATWGQGVTEAFF.

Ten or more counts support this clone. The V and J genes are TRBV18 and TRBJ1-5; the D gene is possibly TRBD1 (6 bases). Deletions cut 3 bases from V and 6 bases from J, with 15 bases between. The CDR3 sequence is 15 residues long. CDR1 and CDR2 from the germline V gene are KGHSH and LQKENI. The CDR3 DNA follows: TGTGCCAGCTCACCCCCGAACAGGGAAGGTCAGCCCCAGCATTTT. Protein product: CASSPPNREGQPQHF.

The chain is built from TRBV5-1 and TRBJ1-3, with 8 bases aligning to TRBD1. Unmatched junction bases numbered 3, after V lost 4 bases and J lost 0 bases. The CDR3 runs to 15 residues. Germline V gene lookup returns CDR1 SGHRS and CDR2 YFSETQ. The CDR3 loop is CASSKGQGSGNTIYF. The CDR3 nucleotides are TGCGCCAGCAGCAAAGGACAGGGCTCTGGAAACACCATATATTTT.

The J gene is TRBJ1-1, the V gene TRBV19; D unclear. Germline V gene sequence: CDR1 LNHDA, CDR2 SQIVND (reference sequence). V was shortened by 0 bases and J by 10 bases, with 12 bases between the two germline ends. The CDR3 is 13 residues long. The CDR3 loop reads CASSIDIDSRAFF. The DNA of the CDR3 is TGTGCCAGTAGTATAGATATCGACTCTCGAGCTTTCTTT. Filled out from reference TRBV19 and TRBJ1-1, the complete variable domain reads DGGITQSPKYLFRKEGQNVTLSCEQNLNHDAMYWYRQDPGQGLRLIYYSQIVNDFQKGDIAEGYSVSREKKESFPLTVTSAQKNPTAFYLCASSIDIDSRAFFGQGTRLTVV.

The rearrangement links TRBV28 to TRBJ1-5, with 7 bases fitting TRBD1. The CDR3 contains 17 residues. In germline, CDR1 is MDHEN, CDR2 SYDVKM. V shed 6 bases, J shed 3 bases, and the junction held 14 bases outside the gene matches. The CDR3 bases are TGTGCCAGCAGAAGTTTCCAAGGGACAGCAATCAATCAGCCCCAGCATTTT. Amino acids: CASRSFQGTAINQPQHF.

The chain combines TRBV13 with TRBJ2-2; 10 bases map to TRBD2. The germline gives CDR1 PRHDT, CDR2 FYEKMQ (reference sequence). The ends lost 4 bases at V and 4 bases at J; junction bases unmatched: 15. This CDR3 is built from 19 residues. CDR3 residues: CASSSIYPLAGLATGELFF. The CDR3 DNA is TGTGCCAGCAGCTCAATCTACCCACTAGCGGGACTAGCCACCGGGGAGCTGTTTTTT.

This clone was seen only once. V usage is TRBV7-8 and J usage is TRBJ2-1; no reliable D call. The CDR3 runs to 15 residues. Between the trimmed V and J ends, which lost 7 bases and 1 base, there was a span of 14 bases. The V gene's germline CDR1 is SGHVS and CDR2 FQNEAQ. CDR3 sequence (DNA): TGTGCCAGCAACCCCGGTATCCGATCCTACAATGAGCAGTTCTTC. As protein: CASNPGIRSYNEQFF.

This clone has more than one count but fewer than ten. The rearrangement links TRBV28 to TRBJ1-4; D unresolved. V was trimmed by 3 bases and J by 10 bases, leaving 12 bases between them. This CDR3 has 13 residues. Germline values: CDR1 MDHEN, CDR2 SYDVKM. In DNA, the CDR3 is TGTGCCAGCAGTTTCAGCTTTCGGGGAAAACTGTTTTTT. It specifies CASSFSFRGKLFF. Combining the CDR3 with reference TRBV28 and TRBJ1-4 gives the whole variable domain DVKVTQSSRYLVKRTGEKVFLECVQDMDHENMFWYRQDPGLGLRLIYFSYDVKMKEKGDIPEGYSVSREKKERFSLILESASTNQTSMYLCASSFSFRGKLFFGSGTQLSVL.

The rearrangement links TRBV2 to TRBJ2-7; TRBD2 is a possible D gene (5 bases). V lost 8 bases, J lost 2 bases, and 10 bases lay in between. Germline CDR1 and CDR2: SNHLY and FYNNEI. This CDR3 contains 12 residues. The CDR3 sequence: CASGELTYEQYF. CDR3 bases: TGTGCCAGCGGGGAGCTTACCTACGAGCAGTACTTC.

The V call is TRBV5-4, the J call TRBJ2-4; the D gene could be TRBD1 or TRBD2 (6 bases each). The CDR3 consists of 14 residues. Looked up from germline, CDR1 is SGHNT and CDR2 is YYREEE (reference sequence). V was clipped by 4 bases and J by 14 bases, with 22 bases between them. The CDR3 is CASSDNTKGGKEYF. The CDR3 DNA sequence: TGTGCCAGCAGCGACAACACTAAAGGGGGGAAAGAGTACTTC. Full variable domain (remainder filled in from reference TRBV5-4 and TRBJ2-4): ETGVTQSPTHLIKTRGQQVTLRCSSQSGHNTVSWYQQALGQGPQFIFQYYREEENGRGNFPPRFSGLQFPNYSSELNVNALELDDSALYLCASSDNTKGGKEYFGAGTRLSVL.

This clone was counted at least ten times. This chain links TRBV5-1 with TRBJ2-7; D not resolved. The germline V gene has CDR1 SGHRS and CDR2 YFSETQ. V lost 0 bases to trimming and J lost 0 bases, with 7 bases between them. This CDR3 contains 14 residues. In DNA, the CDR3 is TGCGCCAGCAGCTTGGAGGTTGACTCCTACGAGCAGTACTTC. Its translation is CASSLEVDSYEQYF.

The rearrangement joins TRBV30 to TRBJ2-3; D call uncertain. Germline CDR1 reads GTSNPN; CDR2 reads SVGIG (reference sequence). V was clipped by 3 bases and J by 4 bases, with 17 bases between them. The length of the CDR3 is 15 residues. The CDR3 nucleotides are TGTGCCTGGAGCCCCCTGGGGTCTCGGTCAGATACGCAGTATTTT. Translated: CAWSPLGSRSDTQYF. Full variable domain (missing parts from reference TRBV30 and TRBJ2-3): SQTIHQWPATLVQPVGSPLSLECTVEGTSNPNLYWYRQAAGRGLQLLFYSVGIGQISSEVPQNLSASRPQDRQFILSSKKLLLSDSGFYLCAWSPLGSRSDTQYFGPGTRLTVL.

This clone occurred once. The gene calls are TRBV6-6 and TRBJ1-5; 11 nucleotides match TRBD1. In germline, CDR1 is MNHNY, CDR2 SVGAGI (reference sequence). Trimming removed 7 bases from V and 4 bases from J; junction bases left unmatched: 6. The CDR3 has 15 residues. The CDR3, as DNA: TGTGCCAGCACACCGGGACAGGGGGAAAATCAGCCCCAGCATTTT. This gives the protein CASTPGQGENQPQHF.

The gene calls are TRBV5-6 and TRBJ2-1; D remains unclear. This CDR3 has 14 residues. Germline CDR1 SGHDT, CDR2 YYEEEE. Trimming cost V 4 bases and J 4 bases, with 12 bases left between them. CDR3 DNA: TGTGCCAGCAGCCGAATAGGCTCTTACAATGAGCAGTTCTTC. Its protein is CASSRIGSYNEQFF.

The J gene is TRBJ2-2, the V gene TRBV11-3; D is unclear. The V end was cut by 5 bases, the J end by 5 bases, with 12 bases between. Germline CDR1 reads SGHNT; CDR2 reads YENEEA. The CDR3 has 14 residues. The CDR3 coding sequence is TGTGCCAGCAGCCCCCGGACCGAGACCGGGGAGCTGTTTTTT. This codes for CASSPRTETGELFF. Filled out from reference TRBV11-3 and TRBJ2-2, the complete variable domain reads EAGVVQSPRYKIIEKKQPVAFWCNPISGHNTLYWYLQNLGQGPELLIRYENEEAVDDSQLPKDRFSAERLKGVDSTLKIQPAELGDSAVYLCASSPRTETGELFFGEGSRLTVL.